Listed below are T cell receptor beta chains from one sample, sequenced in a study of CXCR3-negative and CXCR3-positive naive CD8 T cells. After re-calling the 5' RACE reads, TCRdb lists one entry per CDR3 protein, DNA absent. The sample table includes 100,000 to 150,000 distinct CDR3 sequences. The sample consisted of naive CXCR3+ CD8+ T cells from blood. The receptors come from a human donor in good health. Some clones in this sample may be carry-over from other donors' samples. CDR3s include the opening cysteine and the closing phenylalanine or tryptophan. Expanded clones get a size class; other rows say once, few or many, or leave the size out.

CDR3aa: CASSQGFTLYEQYF
abundance: .
j_gene: TRBJ2-7
v_gene: TRBV4-1

CDR3aa: CATSSEGGTPYEQYF
abundance: .
j_gene: TRBJ2-7
v_gene: TRBV15

CDR3aa: CASRAGSTDTQYF
abundance: .
j_gene: TRBJ2-3
v_gene: TRBV7-9

CDR3aa: CASGNEEKLFF
abundance: .
j_gene: TRBJ1-4
v_gene: TRBV6-6

CDR3aa: CASSLDPPGQGNFHEQFF
abundance: .
j_gene: TRBJ2-1
v_gene: TRBV11-2

CDR3aa: CSARRYLVSEQYF
abundance: .
j_gene: TRBJ2-7
v_gene: TRBV20-1

CDR3aa: CASIVGNEQFF
abundance: .
j_gene: TRBJ2-1
v_gene: TRBV2

CDR3aa: CASRGDSPLEFREGADTQYF
abundance: .
j_gene: TRBJ2-3
v_gene: TRBV12-3/TRBV12-4

CDR3aa: CASSFSWGGAYNEQFF
abundance: .
j_gene: TRBJ2-1
v_gene: TRBV7-3

CDR3aa: CASSSITGLAGDRSSYNEQFF
abundance: .
j_gene: TRBJ2-1
v_gene: TRBV11-2

CDR3aa: CASSNKQANTYEQYF
abundance: .
j_gene: TRBJ2-7
v_gene: TRBV25-1

CDR3aa: CSARPLAGEETQYF
abundance: .
j_gene: TRBJ2-5
v_gene: TRBV20-1

CDR3aa: CASSVEGTLSTNTEAFF
abundance: .
j_gene: TRBJ1-1
v_gene: TRBV9

CDR3aa: CASSSGSVNTGELFF
abundance: .
j_gene: TRBJ2-2
v_gene: TRBV28

CDR3aa: CASSFLFSGTGNNEQFF
abundance: .
j_gene: TRBJ2-1
v_gene: TRBV27

CDR3aa: CASSQELAGHLYNEQFF
abundance: .
j_gene: TRBJ2-1
v_gene: TRBV4-3

CDR3aa: CASSRPIWASYEQYF
abundance: .
j_gene: TRBJ2-7
v_gene: TRBV28

CDR3aa: CASSLSWAGLGTDTQYF
abundance: .
j_gene: TRBJ2-3
v_gene: TRBV5-6

CDR3aa: CSARWTSDYEQYF
abundance: medium-sized
j_gene: TRBJ2-7
v_gene: TRBV20-1

CDR3aa: CASSQDMLAGGLYNEQFF
abundance: .
j_gene: TRBJ2-1
v_gene: TRBV4-1

CDR3aa: CSVGLSGGEHF
abundance: .
j_gene: TRBJ2-4
v_gene: TRBV29-1

CDR3aa: CASSLAYGYDYEQYF
abundance: .
j_gene: TRBJ2-7
v_gene: TRBV5-1

CDR3aa: CASSEGGGSDTQYF
abundance: .
j_gene: TRBJ2-3
v_gene: TRBV6-4

CDR3aa: CASSADRRRTKDTEAFF
abundance: .
j_gene: TRBJ1-1
v_gene: TRBV7-9

CDR3aa: CASTTGTEAFF
abundance: .
j_gene: TRBJ1-1
v_gene: TRBV6-1

CDR3aa: CASSDNRLSYEQYF
abundance: .
j_gene: TRBJ2-7
v_gene: TRBV2

CDR3aa: CASSFSRGYGQFF
abundance: .
j_gene: TRBJ2-1
v_gene: TRBV28

CDR3aa: CASSPRLSANTGELFF
abundance: .
j_gene: TRBJ2-2
v_gene: TRBV12-3/TRBV12-4

CDR3aa: CASSFFGRAIGELFF
abundance: .
j_gene: TRBJ2-2
v_gene: TRBV28

CDR3aa: CASSFSAGVAYTGELFF
abundance: .
j_gene: TRBJ2-2
v_gene: TRBV7-9

CDR3aa: CASSFIWTSGRNPDTQYF
abundance: .
j_gene: TRBJ2-3
v_gene: TRBV12-3/TRBV12-4

CDR3aa: CSVSAGQGTIYEQYF
abundance: .
j_gene: TRBJ2-7
v_gene: TRBV29-1

CDR3aa: CAISEQTGSGDEQYF
abundance: .
j_gene: TRBJ2-7
v_gene: TRBV10-3

CDR3aa: CASSPEFRDRVSPLHF
abundance: .
j_gene: TRBJ1-6
v_gene: TRBV18

CDR3aa: CSARARPSGLAGGQYQETQYF
abundance: .
j_gene: TRBJ2-5
v_gene: TRBV20-1

CDR3aa: CASSLQGPYEQYF
abundance: .
j_gene: TRBJ2-7
v_gene: TRBV27

CDR3aa: CASSSGNSPLHF
abundance: .
j_gene: TRBJ1-6
v_gene: TRBV7-2

CDR3aa: CASSRGQGDGYTF
abundance: .
j_gene: TRBJ1-2
v_gene: TRBV7-9

CDR3aa: CASSLVGFGANVLTF
abundance: .
j_gene: TRBJ2-6
v_gene: TRBV7-8

CDR3aa: CASSFGSYRPRDTQYF
abundance: .
j_gene: TRBJ2-3
v_gene: TRBV12-3/TRBV12-4

CDR3aa: CASSQGGGGDHYGYTF
abundance: .
j_gene: TRBJ1-2
v_gene: TRBV3-1

CDR3aa: CATMGGGLVGELFF
abundance: .
j_gene: TRBJ2-2
v_gene: TRBV7-6

CDR3aa: CASSRGSSTDTQYF
abundance: .
j_gene: TRBJ2-3
v_gene: TRBV7-8

CDR3aa: CASRPLTDTQYF
abundance: .
j_gene: TRBJ2-3
v_gene: TRBV7-9

CDR3aa: CASSYGTHNEQFF
abundance: .
j_gene: TRBJ2-1
v_gene: TRBV6-2/TRBV6-3

CDR3aa: CASRPTSGMGTGELFF
abundance: .
j_gene: TRBJ2-2
v_gene: TRBV11-2

CDR3aa: CASSLAGTYEQYF
abundance: .
j_gene: TRBJ2-7
v_gene: TRBV7-6

CDR3aa: CASRLGSNSGANVLTF
abundance: .
j_gene: TRBJ2-6
v_gene: TRBV7-2

CDR3aa: CASSGRGRLSEETQYF
abundance: .
j_gene: TRBJ2-5
v_gene: TRBV28